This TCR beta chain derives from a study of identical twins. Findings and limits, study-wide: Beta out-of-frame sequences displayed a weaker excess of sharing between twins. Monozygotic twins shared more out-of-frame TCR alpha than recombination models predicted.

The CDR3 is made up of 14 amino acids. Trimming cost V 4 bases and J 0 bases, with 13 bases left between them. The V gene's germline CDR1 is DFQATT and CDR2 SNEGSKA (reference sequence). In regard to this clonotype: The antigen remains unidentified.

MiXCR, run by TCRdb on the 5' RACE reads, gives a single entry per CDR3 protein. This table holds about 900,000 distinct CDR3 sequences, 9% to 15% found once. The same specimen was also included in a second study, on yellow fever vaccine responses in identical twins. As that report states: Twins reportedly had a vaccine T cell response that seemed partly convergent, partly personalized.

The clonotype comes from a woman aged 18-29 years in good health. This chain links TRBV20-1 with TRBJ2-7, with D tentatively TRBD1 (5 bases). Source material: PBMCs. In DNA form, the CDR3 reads TGCAGTGCTACCAAGGACATGAGCTCCTACGAGCAGTACTTC. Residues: CSATKDMSSYEQYF.